Only a few counts were recorded for the clone carrying this T cell receptor beta chain. The CDR3 is made up of 15 amino acids. Germline lookup yields CDR1 DFQATT and CDR2 SNEGSKA (reference sequence). Trimming cost V 3 bases and J 5 bases; bases outside gene matches: 8. Using a J-beta primer mix together with a sample-barcoded 5' primer, a second PCR was run for roughly 7 to 11 cycles. TCRdb re-analysed the 5' RACE reads in MiXCR, keeping a single row per CDR3 protein. Among approximately 2,000,000 distinct CDR3 sequences listed, about 39% were seen once. This specimen belongs to a study of blood T cells in healthy people across ages.

Sequenced input: blood. The V and J genes are TRBV20-1 and TRBJ2-3, with TRBD1 matching over 10 bases. This receptor was obtained from a human donor in good health. CDR3 protein: CSARETGGVEDTQYF. The CDR3 DNA sequence: TGCAGTGCTAGGGAGACAGGGGGCGTCGAAGATACGCAGTATTTT.